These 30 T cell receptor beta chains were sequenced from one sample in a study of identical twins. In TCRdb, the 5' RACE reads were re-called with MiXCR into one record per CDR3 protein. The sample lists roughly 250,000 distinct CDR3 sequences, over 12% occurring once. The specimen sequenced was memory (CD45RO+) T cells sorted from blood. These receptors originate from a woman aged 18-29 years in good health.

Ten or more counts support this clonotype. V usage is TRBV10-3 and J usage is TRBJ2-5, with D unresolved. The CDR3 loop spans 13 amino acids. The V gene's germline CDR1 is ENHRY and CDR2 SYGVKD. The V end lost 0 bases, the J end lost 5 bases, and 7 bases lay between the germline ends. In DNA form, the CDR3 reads TGTGCCATCAGTGAGTCGCAGAAGGAGACCCAGTACTTC. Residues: CAISESQKETQYF.

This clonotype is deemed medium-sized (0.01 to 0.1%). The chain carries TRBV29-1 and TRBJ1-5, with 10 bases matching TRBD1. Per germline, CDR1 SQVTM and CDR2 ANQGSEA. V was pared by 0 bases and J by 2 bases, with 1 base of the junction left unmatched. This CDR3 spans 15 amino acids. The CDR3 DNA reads TGCAGCGTTGAAGATGGGACAGGGGGCAATCAGCCCCAGCATTTT. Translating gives CSVEDGTGGNQPQHF. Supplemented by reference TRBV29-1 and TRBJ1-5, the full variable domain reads SAVISQKPSRDICQRGTSLTIQCQVDSQVTMMFWYRQQPGQSLTLIATANQGSEATYESGFVIDKFPISRPNLTFSTLTVSNMSPEDSSIYLCSVEDGTGGNQPQHFGDGTRLSIL.

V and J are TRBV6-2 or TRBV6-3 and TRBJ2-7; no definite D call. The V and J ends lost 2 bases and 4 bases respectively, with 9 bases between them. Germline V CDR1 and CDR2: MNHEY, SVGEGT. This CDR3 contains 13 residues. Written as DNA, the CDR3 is TGTGCCAGCAGTTACGGTAGCAGGTACGAGCAGTACTTC. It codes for CASSYGSRYEQYF.

CDR3 residues: CSARGLASGGELFF. The CDR3 nucleotides read TGCAGTGCGAGGGGGCTAGCGTCTGGCGGGGAGCTGTTTTTT. The J gene is TRBJ2-2, the V gene TRBV20-1, with D perhaps matching TRBD1 (7 bases). Germline V lookup: CDR1 DFQATT, CDR2 SNEGSKA (reference sequence). V was cut by 6 bases and J by 7 bases, with 18 bases left in between. The CDR3 has 14 residues.

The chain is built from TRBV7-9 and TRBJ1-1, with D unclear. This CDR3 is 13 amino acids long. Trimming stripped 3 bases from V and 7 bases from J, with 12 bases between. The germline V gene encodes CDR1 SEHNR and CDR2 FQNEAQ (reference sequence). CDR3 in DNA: TGTGCCAGCAGCTTGGAGCCCTTTAGTGAAGCTTTCTTT. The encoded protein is CASSLEPFSEAFF.

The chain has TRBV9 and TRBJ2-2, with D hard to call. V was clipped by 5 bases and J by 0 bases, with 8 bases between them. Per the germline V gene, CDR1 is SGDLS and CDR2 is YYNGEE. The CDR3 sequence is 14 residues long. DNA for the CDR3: TGTGCCAGCAGGGTCACCTCGAACACCGGGGAGCTGTTTTTT. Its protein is CASRVTSNTGELFF.

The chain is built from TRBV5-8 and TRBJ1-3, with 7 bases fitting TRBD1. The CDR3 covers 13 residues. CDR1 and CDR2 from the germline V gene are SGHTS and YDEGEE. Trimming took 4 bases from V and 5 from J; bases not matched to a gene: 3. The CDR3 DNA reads TGTGCCAGCAGCCCGGACAGGCGAAACACCATATATTTT. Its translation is CASSPDRRNTIYF. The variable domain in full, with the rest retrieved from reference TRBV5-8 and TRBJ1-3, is EAGVTQSPTHLIKTRGQQATLRCSPISGHTSVYWYQQALGLGLQFLLWYDEGEERNRGNFPPRFSGRQFPNYSSELNVNALELEDSALYLCASSPDRRNTIYFGEGSWLTVV.

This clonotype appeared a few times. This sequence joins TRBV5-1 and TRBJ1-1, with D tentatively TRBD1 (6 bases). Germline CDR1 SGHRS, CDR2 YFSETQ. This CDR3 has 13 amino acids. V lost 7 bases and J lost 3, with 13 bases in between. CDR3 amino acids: CASAPGGDTEAFF. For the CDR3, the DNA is TGCGCCAGCGCCCCCGGGGGCGACACTGAAGCTTTCTTT.

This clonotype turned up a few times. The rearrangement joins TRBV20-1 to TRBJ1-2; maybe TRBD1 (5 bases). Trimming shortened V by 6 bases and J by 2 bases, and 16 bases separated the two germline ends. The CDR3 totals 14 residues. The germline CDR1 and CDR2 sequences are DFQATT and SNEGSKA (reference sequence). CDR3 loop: CSAPEGAANYGYTF. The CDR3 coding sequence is TGCAGTGCGCCCGAAGGGGCGGCGAACTATGGCTACACCTTC.

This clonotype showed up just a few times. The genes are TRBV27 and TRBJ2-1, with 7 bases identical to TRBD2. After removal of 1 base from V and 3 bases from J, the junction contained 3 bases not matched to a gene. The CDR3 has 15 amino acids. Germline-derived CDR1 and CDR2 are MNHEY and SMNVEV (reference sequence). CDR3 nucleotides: TGTGCCAGCAGTTTATGGGCGGGAGACTACAATGAGCAGTTCTTC. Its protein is CASSLWAGDYNEQFF.

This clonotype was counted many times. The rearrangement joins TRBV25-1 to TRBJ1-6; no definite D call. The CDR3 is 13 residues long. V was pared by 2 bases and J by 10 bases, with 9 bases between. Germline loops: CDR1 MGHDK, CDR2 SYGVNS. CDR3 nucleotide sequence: TGTGCCAGCAGTGAAGGGTTTGGGTCACCCCTCCACTTT. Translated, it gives CASSEGFGSPLHF.

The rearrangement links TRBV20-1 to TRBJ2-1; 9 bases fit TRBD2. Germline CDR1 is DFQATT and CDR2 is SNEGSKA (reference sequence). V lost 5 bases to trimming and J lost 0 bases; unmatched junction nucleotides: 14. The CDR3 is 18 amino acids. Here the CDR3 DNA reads TGCAGTGCTGAGACGAGCGGGGGGTCCTCGAGCTCCTACAATGAGCAGTTCTTC. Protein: CSAETSGGSSSSYNEQFF.

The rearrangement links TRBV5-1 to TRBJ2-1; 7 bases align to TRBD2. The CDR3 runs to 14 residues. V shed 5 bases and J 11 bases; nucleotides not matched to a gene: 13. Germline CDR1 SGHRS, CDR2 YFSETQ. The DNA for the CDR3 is TGCGCCAGCAGAGAAACCCCGACTAGCCCTAAGCAGTTCTTC. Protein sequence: CASRETPTSPKQFF.

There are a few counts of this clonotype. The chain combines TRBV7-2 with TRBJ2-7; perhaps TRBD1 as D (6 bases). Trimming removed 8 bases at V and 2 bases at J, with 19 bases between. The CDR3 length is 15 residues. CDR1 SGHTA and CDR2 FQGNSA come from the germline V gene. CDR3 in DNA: TGTGCCAGCCAAAGGCAGGGGCTCCCCACCTACGAGCAGTACTTC. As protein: CASQRQGLPTYEQYF.

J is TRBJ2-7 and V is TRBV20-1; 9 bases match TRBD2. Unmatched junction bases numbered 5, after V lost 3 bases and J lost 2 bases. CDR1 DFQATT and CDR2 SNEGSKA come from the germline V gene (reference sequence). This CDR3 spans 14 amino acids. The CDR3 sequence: CSASSGSGPYEQYF. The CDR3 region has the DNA TGCAGTGCTAGTAGCGGGAGTGGGCCCTACGAGCAGTACTTC.

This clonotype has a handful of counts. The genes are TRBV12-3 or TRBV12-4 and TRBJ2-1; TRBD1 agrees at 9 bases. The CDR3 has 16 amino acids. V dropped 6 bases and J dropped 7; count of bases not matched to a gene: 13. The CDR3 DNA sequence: TGTGCCAGCAGACCACCTCCGGGACAGGGTATGAATGAGCAGTTCTTC. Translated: CASRPPPGQGMNEQFF.

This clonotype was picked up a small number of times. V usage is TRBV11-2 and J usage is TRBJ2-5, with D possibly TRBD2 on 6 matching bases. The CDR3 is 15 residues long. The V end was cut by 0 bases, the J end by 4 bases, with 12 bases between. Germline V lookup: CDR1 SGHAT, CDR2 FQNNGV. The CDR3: CASSLDGRGRETQYF. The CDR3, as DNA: TGTGCCAGCAGCTTAGACGGGAGAGGGCGAGAGACCCAGTACTTC.

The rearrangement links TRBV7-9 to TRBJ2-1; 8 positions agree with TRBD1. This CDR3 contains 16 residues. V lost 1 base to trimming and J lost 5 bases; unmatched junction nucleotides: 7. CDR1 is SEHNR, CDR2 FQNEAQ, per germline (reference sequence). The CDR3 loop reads CASSLGTGSIDNEQFF. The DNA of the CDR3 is TGTGCCAGCAGCTTAGGGACAGGGAGCATCGACAATGAGCAGTTCTTC.

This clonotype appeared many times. The CDR3 nucleotides read TGTGCCAGCAGTTTTCGAGGGCAGCCCCAGCATTTT. This translates into CASSFRGQPQHF. V is TRBV12-3 or TRBV12-4 and J is TRBJ1-5; D unclear. This CDR3 comprises 12 residues. The ends were cut back, 3 bases at V and 7 bases at J, with 7 bases in the middle.

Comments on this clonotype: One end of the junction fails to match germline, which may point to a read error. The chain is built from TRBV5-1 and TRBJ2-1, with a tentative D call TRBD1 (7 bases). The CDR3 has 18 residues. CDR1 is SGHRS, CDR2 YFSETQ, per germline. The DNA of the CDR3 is TGCGCCAGCGGCTTCCACAGGGGCGCGGGACCCACCAACAATGAGCAGTTCTTC. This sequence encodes CASGFHRGAGPTNNEQFF.

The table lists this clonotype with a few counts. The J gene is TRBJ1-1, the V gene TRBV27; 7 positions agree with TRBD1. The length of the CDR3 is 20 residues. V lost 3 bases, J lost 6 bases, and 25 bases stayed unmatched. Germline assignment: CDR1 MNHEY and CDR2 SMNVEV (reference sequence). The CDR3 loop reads CASSFRRTGILRELGPEAFF. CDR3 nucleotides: TGTGCCAGCAGTTTCCGTCGGACAGGAATCCTTCGCGAACTTGGCCCTGAAGCTTTCTTT.

Here the CDR3 DNA reads TGTGCCAGCAATCGACAGGGAGGGATCACTGAAGCTTTCTTT. Translated: CASNRQGGITEAFF. V is TRBV6-1 and J is TRBJ1-1; 7 bases are a match to TRBD1. With 7 bases clipped from V and 4 bases from J, the junction kept 9 bases outside the gene matches. This CDR3 region has 14 residues. CDR1 MNHNS and CDR2 SASEGT come from the germline V gene.

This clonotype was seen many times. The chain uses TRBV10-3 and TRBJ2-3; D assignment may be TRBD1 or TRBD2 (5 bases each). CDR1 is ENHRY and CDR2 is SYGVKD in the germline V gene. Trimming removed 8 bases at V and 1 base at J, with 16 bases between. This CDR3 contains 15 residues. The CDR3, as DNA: TGTGCCATCGGGGGAACGGGGATCCGCACAGATACGCAGTATTTT. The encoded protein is CAIGGTGIRTDTQYF.

Written as DNA, the CDR3 is TGTGCCAGCAGTTACGGGAGGGCCGCTTACAATGAGCAGTTCTTC. Translation: CASSYGRAAYNEQFF. The chain recombines TRBV6-5 with TRBJ2-1; 7 nucleotides agree with TRBD2. V lost 2 bases and J lost 4; bases outside the gene matches: 5. The CDR3 extends over 15 amino acids. The germline V gene encodes CDR1 MNHEY and CDR2 SVGAGI.

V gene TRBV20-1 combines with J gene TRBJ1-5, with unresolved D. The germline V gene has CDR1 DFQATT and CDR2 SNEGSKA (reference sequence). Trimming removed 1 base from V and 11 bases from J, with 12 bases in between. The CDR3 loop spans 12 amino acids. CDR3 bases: TGCAGTGCTAGAGGCACGGAGACGGCCCAGCATTTT. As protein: CSARGTETAQHF.

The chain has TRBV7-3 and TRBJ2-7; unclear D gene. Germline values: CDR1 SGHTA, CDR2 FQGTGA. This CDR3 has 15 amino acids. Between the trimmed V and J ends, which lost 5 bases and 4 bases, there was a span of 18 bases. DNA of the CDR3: TGTGCCAGCAGCATACAACATGGGTTTAGGTACGAGCAGTACTTC. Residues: CASSIQHGFRYEQYF.

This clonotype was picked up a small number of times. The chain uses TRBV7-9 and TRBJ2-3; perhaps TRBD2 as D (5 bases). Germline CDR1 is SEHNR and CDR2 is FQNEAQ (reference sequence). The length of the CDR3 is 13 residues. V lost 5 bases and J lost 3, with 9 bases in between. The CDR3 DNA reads TGTGCCAGCAGCCCCCGGGAAACAGATACGCAGTATTTT. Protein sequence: CASSPRETDTQYF.

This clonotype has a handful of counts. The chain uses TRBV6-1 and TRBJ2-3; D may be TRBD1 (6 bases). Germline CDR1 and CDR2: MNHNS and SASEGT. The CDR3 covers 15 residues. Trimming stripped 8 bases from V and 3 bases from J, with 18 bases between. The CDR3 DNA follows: TGTGCCAGCGGGAAAACAGGGTCAGGGACAGATACGCAGTATTTT. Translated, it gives CASGKTGSGTDTQYF.

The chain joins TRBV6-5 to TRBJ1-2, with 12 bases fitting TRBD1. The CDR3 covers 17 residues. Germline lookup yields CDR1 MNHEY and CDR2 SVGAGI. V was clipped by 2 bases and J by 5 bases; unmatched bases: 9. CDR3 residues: CASSYTGTGGGTYGYTF. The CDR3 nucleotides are TGTGCCAGCAGTTACACCGGGACAGGGGGCGGGACGTATGGCTACACCTTC.

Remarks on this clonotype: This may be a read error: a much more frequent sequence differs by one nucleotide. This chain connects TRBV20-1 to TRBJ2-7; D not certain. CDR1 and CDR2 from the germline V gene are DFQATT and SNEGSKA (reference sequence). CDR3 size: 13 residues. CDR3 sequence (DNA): TGCAGTGCTAGAGACTGGTACTCCTACGAGCAGCACTTC. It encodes CSARDWYSYEQHF.